A single sample is the source of the 6 T cell receptor beta chains below, sequenced in a study of T cell responses to AZD1222 COVID-19 vaccine. Profiling relied on immunoSEQ multiplex PCR, and the TCRdb table lists in-frame clones only, not all of them. The sample lists under 50,000 clones, around 80% seen once, with about 20% in the top ten. The starting material was peripheral blood, obtained 28 days after the second dose of the MenACWY control vaccine. Source of these receptors: an adult who received the MenACWY meningococcal vaccine as a control.

V and J are TRBV18 and TRBJ1-2; TRBD1 might be the D (6 bases). Trimming removed 3 bases from V and 5 bases from J, with 7 bases in between. The CDR3 runs to 12 residues. In germline, CDR1 is KGHSH, CDR2 LQKENI. CDR3 in amino acids: CASSPGQYGYTF. The CDR3 nucleotides read TGTGCCAGCTCACCTGGACAGTATGGCTACACCTTC.

The chain carries TRBV10-1 and TRBJ2-3; possible D gene TRBD2, 5 bases. The germline gives CDR1 WNHNN, CDR2 SYGVQD (reference sequence). Between the trimmed V and J ends, which lost 3 bases and 0 bases, there was a span of 7 bases. CDR3 size: 14 residues. CDR3: CASSDGGSTDTQYF. The CDR3 DNA sequence: TGCGCCAGCAGTGACGGCGGGAGCACAGATACGCAGTATTTT.

The rearrangement links TRBV28 to TRBJ2-3; D unclear. The CDR3 consists of 12 residues. The germline V gene has CDR1 MDHEN and CDR2 SYDVKM. Trimming took 6 bases from V and 4 from J, leaving 8 bases between them. The CDR3 sequence: CASSPAADTQYF. The CDR3 nucleotides read TGTGCCAGCAGCCCGGCCGCAGATACGCAGTATTTT.

The DNA for the CDR3 is TGTGCCAGCAGCTTAGCGCATCGAAGGGAGACCCAGTACTTC. Amino acid sequence: CASSLAHRRETQYF. V usage is TRBV7-2 and J usage is TRBJ2-5; D is ambiguous. Trimming cost V 0 bases and J 5 bases, with 10 bases left between them. The CDR3 is made up of 14 amino acids. The germline CDR1 and CDR2 sequences are SGHTA and FQGNSA.

The V call is TRBV6-5, the J call TRBJ1-2; TRBD1 is a possible D gene (5 bases). The CDR3 is made up of 14 amino acids. Germline loops: CDR1 MNHEY, CDR2 SVGAGI. The V end was cut by 10 bases, the J end by 4 bases, with 19 bases between. The CDR3 spells CAIQERLDSYGYTF. In DNA form, the CDR3 reads TGTGCCATCCAAGAACGACTCGACAGCTATGGCTACACCTTC.

The chain carries TRBV10-3 and TRBJ2-1; 12 positions agree with TRBD2. The junction had 3 bases not matched to a gene; V was cut back by 4 bases and J by 2 bases. Germline CDR1 ENHRY, CDR2 SYGVKD. The CDR3 contains 16 residues. The CDR3 region has the DNA TGTGCCATCAGTGCCCGGACTAGCGGGACCTACAATGAGCAGTTCTTC. Translation: CAISARTSGTYNEQFF.